Below are 14 T cell receptor beta chains sequenced from a single sample in a study of HIV-infected patients and healthy controls. TCRdb re-called the 5' RACE reads through MiXCR, storing one row per CDR3 protein. The table lists roughly 70,000 distinct CDR3 sequences, about 16% of them singletons. The sequenced sample was CD4+ T cells from blood. Receptors originate from a human donor in good health.

The chain uses TRBV29-1 and TRBJ2-6; D is undetermined. CDR1 and CDR2 from the germline V gene are SQVTM and ANQGSEA. The ends were cut back, 7 bases at V and 2 bases at J, with 18 bases in the middle. CDR3 length equals 16 residues. For the CDR3, the DNA is TGCAGCGCGGTAGCCAATTATCTGGCTGGGGCCAACGTCCTGACTTTC. It translates to CSAVANYLAGANVLTF.

This clonotype has just a few counts. The rearrangement uses TRBV28 and TRBJ1-6; a weak D match, TRBD1 (5 bases). CDR3 length equals 16 residues. The ends were cut back, 1 base at V and 6 bases at J, with 13 bases in the middle. Germline V gene sequence: CDR1 MDHEN, CDR2 SYDVKM. The CDR3 region has the DNA TGTGCCAGCAGTTTATCCAGGGAGGGTAGTAATTCACCCCTCCACTTT. Protein sequence: CASSLSREGSNSPLHF.

This clonotype was seen more than once but under ten times. V usage is TRBV21-1 and J usage is TRBJ1-1; the D call in the table, TRBD1, was not verified against the DNA. TRBV21-1 is classified as a pseudogene. There are 13 residues in the CDR3. The CDR3 region is CASVRTGLTEAFF. The CDR3 DNA reads as TGTGCCAGCGTAAGGACAGGGCTCACTGAAGCTTTCTTT.

This chain links TRBV7-9 with TRBJ2-1; weak D call: TRBD2 (6 bases). The ends were cut back, 4 bases at V and 7 bases at J, with 17 bases in the middle. Germline CDR1 is SEHNR and CDR2 is FQNEAQ (reference sequence). The CDR3 spans 15 residues. The CDR3: CASSSRDWGSNEQFF. The DNA for the CDR3 is TGTGCCAGCAGCTCCCGGGACTGGGGCTCGAATGAGCAGTTCTTC.

The chain recombines TRBV20-1 with TRBJ2-7; 7 positions match TRBD1. CDR1 and CDR2 (germline): DFQATT, SNEGSKA (reference sequence). The CDR3 length is 18 residues. V was pared by 0 bases and J by 3 bases, with 17 bases of the junction left unmatched. In nucleotides, the CDR3 is TGCAGTGCTAGAGACGACCTAGGGGGTCAGGGGGTTTACTACGAGCAGTACTTC. Its protein product is CSARDDLGGQGVYYEQYF.

This clonotype appeared many times. The chain combines TRBV4-2 with TRBJ2-3; no definite D call. The CDR3 runs 17 residues. In germline, CDR1 is LGHNA, CDR2 YNFKEQ. Trimming removed 3 bases at V and 2 bases at J, with 18 bases between. DNA for the CDR3: TGTGCCAGCAGCCAGCCGGGCAGCGCGGCCTACACAGATACGCAGTATTTT. It codes for CASSQPGSAAYTDTQYF.

The chain couples TRBV6-5 to TRBJ2-1; 13 nucleotides align to TRBD2. This CDR3 contains 14 residues. Germline CDR1 is MNHEY and CDR2 is SVGAGI. V lost 7 bases to trimming and J lost 14 bases; unmatched junction nucleotides: 11. As DNA, the CDR3 is TGTGCCAGCAAACTCGGACTAGCGGGGGACGGTGAGTTCTTC. This gives the protein CASKLGLAGDGEFF.

The chain uses TRBV30 and TRBJ1-2, with D possibly being TRBD1 (5 bases). This CDR3 comprises 14 residues. Germline V gene data show CDR1 as GTSNPN and CDR2 as SVGIG (reference sequence). The V end was cut by 0 bases, the J end by 4 bases, with 12 bases between. DNA of the CDR3: TGTGCCTGGAGTGTTCGCCGTGACAGCTATGGCTACACCTTC. It codes for CAWSVRRDSYGYTF.

This clonotype was seen many times. The V gene is TRBV12-3 or TRBV12-4, the J gene TRBJ2-7, with D tentatively TRBD1 (5 bases). V shed 3 bases and J shed 7 bases, with 16 bases lying between them. This CDR3 has 14 residues. The CDR3 is CASSLGRRLREQYF. CDR3 nucleotide sequence: TGTGCCAGCAGTTTGGGGCGCCGCCTACGGGAGCAGTACTTC.

The chain joins TRBV7-2 to TRBJ2-5; no definite D call. The CDR3 consists of 14 residues. Germline CDR1 is SGHTA and CDR2 is FQGNSA. V lost 3 bases to trimming and J lost 0 bases, with 8 bases between them. CDR3 in DNA: TGTGCCAGCAGCTTTCGACTGGACCAAGAGACCCAGTACTTC. Translated, it gives CASSFRLDQETQYF.

This clonotype was counted only a few times. This chain links TRBV7-3 with TRBJ2-3; TRBD1 or TRBD2 may be the D gene (5 bases each). This CDR3 is built from 17 residues. Per the germline V gene, CDR1 is SGHTA and CDR2 is FQGTGA. V was pared by 1 base and J by 2 bases, with 16 bases between. CDR3 protein: CASSLNPMGTITDTQYF. In DNA form, the CDR3 reads TGTGCCAGCAGCTTAAATCCGATGGGGACGATCACAGATACGCAGTATTTT. The full variable domain, rest sourced from reference TRBV7-3 and TRBJ2-3, is GAGVSQTPSNKVTEKGKYVELRCDPISGHTALYWYRQSLGQGPEFLIYFQGTGAADDSGLPNDRFFAVRPEGSVSTLKIQRTERGDSAVYLCASSLNPMGTITDTQYFGPGTRLTVL.

This clonotype has at least ten counts. This chain uses TRBV27 with TRBJ1-1, with D possibly being TRBD1 (5 bases). The CDR3 consists of 15 residues. Germline-derived CDR1 and CDR2 are MNHEY and SMNVEV (reference sequence). V was trimmed by 2 bases and J by 5 bases, leaving 15 bases between them. The CDR3: CASSLVGVGRTEAFF. The CDR3 DNA sequence: TGTGCCAGCAGTTTAGTAGGGGTAGGAAGAACTGAAGCTTTCTTT.

V usage is TRBV30 and J usage is TRBJ2-1; no reliable D call. CDR3 size: 14 residues. The germline CDR1 and CDR2 sequences are GTSNPN and SVGIG (reference sequence). V lost 3 bases and J 0 bases, leaving 9 bases between the germline ends. DNA of the CDR3: TGTGCCTGGAGCGCTAGTAGCTCCTACAATGAGCAGTTCTTC. Its protein product is CAWSASSSYNEQFF. Full variable domain (outside the CDR3, taken from reference TRBV30 and TRBJ2-1): SQTIHQWPATLVQPVGSPLSLECTVEGTSNPNLYWYRQAAGRGLQLLFYSVGIGQISSEVPQNLSASRPQDRQFILSSKKLLLSDSGFYLCAWSASSSYNEQFFGPGTRLTVL.

The chain combines TRBV20-1 with TRBJ2-4, with unresolved D. Germline CDR1 DFQATT, CDR2 SNEGSKA (reference sequence). The CDR3 consists of 14 residues. V lost 6 bases and J 3 bases, leaving 15 bases between the germline ends. The CDR3 reads CSADLAGRKNIQYF. The DNA for the CDR3 is TGCAGTGCCGACCTGGCTGGACGCAAAAACATTCAGTACTTC.